The 28 T cell receptor beta chains below were found in one sample sequenced in a study of T cells after yellow fever vaccination. TCRdb analysed the 5' RACE reads with MiXCR anew, one entry per CDR3 protein. The sample includes a few hundred thousand distinct CDR3 sequences, roughly 6.1% of them seen just once. Sequencing used PBMCs, obtained 5 days after the yellow fever booster vaccination. The receptors were sampled from a man in his thirties or forties who received the YFV17D yellow fever vaccine.

This chain uses TRBV7-2 with TRBJ2-6; D remains unclear. Trimming stripped 4 bases from V and 0 bases from J, with 7 bases between. Germline values: CDR1 SGHTA, CDR2 FQGNSA. The CDR3 runs 15 residues. CDR3: CASSSRTSGANVLTF. The CDR3 DNA sequence: TGTGCCAGCAGCTCACGTACCTCTGGGGCCAACGTCCTGACTTTC.

In its sample, this clonotype was seen a few times. This chain links TRBV5-1 with TRBJ2-3, with D perhaps TRBD2 (6 bases). V lost 4 bases and J 5 bases, leaving 17 bases between the germline ends. The CDR3 is 15 amino acids. The germline gives CDR1 SGHRS, CDR2 YFSETQ. This CDR3 is CASSPGVDPQDTQYF. Here the CDR3 DNA reads TGCGCCAGCAGCCCGGGGGTTGACCCACAAGATACGCAGTATTTT.

This clonotype was recorded a few times. The rearrangement joins TRBV28 to TRBJ2-1, with D possibly matching TRBD1 (5 bases). The CDR3 length is 13 residues. V was cut by 5 bases and J by 3 bases, with 8 bases left in between. CDR1 MDHEN and CDR2 SYDVKM come from the germline V gene. CDR3 protein: CASSRQGYNEQFF. CDR3 sequence (DNA): TGTGCCAGCAGTCGGCAGGGCTACAATGAGCAGTTCTTC.

The chain carries TRBV7-2 and TRBJ2-7; no clear D gene. Germline CDR1 SGHTA, CDR2 FQGNSA. This CDR3 has 14 amino acids. V lost 4 bases and J 5 bases, leaving 15 bases between the germline ends. CDR3 in amino acids: CASSSLPSGHEQYF. The CDR3 DNA is TGTGCCAGCAGCTCCCTACCCTCGGGCCACGAGCAGTACTTC.

This clonotype was seen repeatedly, ten times or more. V and J are TRBV27 and TRBJ2-7; the D gene is possibly TRBD2 (6 bases). The V gene's germline CDR1 is MNHEY and CDR2 SMNVEV (reference sequence). V lost 3 bases and J 5 bases, leaving 20 bases between the germline ends. The CDR3 extends over 16 amino acids. CDR3 DNA sequence: TGTGCCAGCAGTTTGACCGGGAGAATTGGAAGGAACGAGCAGTACTTC. Its protein is CASSLTGRIGRNEQYF.

This clonotype has at least ten counts. The chain carries TRBV7-2 and TRBJ2-3, with 7 nucleotides matching TRBD2. V shed 4 bases, J shed 9 bases, and the junction held 10 bases outside the gene matches. Germline CDR1 and CDR2: SGHTA and FQGNSA. This CDR3 is built from 14 residues. CDR3 loop: CASSSTVGRVTQYF. In DNA, the CDR3 is TGTGCCAGCAGCTCTACGGTGGGGAGGGTGACGCAGTATTTT.

This clonotype has at least ten counts. This sequence joins TRBV7-2 and TRBJ2-7, with D possibly being TRBD1 (5 bases). Germline CDR1 SGHTA, CDR2 FQGNSA. Trimming cost V 0 bases and J 7 bases, with 19 bases left between them. This CDR3 contains 16 residues. The CDR3 sequence is CASSLAPTRVFGEQYF. The CDR3 bases are TGTGCCAGCAGCTTAGCGCCGACCAGGGTTTTTGGGGAGCAGTACTTC.

This clonotype was picked up a small number of times. The gene calls are TRBV6-2 or TRBV6-3 and TRBJ2-7; possibly TRBD2 for D (6 bases). The germline gives CDR1 MNHEY, CDR2 SVGEGT. CDR3 length: 15 amino acids. The ends were cut back, 4 bases at V and 1 base at J, with 14 bases in the middle. The CDR3 DNA reads as TGTGCCAGCAGTTGGGGACTCCTGCGGTCCTACGAGCAGTACTTC. This gives the protein CASSWGLLRSYEQYF.

Many counts were recorded for this clonotype. The rearrangement joins TRBV2 to TRBJ2-3; possible D gene TRBD2, 6 bases. Trimming took off 6 bases at V and 6 bases at J, with 16 bases between the two ends. Germline loops: CDR1 SNHLY, CDR2 FYNNEI. This CDR3 contains 14 residues. CDR3 in DNA: TGTGCCAGCAGGTCCGGGACTGGGATCGATACGCAGTATTTT. Protein sequence: CASRSGTGIDTQYF.

This clonotype was observed a handful of times. The chain joins TRBV5-4 to TRBJ2-3; D may match TRBD1 or TRBD2 (5 bases each). V was trimmed by 6 bases and J by 0 bases, leaving 8 bases between them. The CDR3 sequence is 13 residues long. CDR1 is SGHNT and CDR2 is YYREEE in the germline V gene (reference sequence). This CDR3 is CASKRDSTDTQYF. The CDR3 nucleotides read TGTGCCAGCAAACGGGACAGCACAGATACGCAGTATTTT.

This clonotype showed up just a few times. The chain employs TRBV5-4 and TRBJ2-7; TRBD2 agrees at 10 bases. The germline V gene encodes CDR1 SGHNT and CDR2 YYREEE (reference sequence). This CDR3 spans 15 amino acids. J lost 3 bases, V lost 4 bases, and 7 bases had no gene match. CDR3 residues: CASSPRTSGDYEQYF. The DNA for the CDR3 is TGTGCCAGCAGCCCCCGGACTAGCGGTGACTACGAGCAGTACTTC. The full variable domain, its missing parts supplied by reference TRBV5-4 and TRBJ2-7, is ETGVTQSPTHLIKTRGQQVTLRCSSQSGHNTVSWYQQALGQGPQFIFQYYREEENGRGNFPPRFSGLQFPNYSSELNVNALELDDSALYLCASSPRTSGDYEQYFGPGTRLTVT.

The chain couples TRBV7-2 to TRBJ2-7, with D perhaps being TRBD1 or TRBD2 (5 bases each). V was shortened by 5 bases and J by 9 bases, with 17 bases between the two germline ends. CDR3 length: 13 amino acids. Germline V CDR1 and CDR2: SGHTA, FQGNSA. The CDR3 here is CASSLGALPGQYF. The CDR3 DNA sequence: TGTGCCAGCAGCCTCGGGGCACTGCCAGGGCAGTACTTC. The full variable domain, completed using reference TRBV7-2 and TRBJ2-7, is GAGVSQSPSNKVTEKGKDVELRCDPISGHTALYWYRQSLGQGLEFLIYFQGNSAPDKSGLPSDRFSAERTGGSVSTLTIQRTQQEDSAVYLCASSLGALPGQYFGPGTRLTVT.

This clonotype was seen ten or more times. The chain combines TRBV9 with TRBJ1-6; 7 nucleotides line up with TRBD1. There are 15 residues in the CDR3. Germline CDR1 reads SGDLS; CDR2 reads YYNGEE. Losses at the gene ends were 3 bases for V and 11 bases for J; bases not matched to a gene: 11. The CDR3 DNA reads as TGTGCCAGCAGCGCCTACGCAGGGGGGGGGGCACCCCTCCACTTT. Residues: CASSAYAGGGAPLHF. The variable domain in full, with the rest retrieved from reference TRBV9 and TRBJ1-6, is DSGVTQTPKHLITATGQRVTLRCSPRSGDLSVYWYQQSLDQGLQFLIQYYNGEERAKGNILERFSAQQFPDLHSELNLSSLELGDSALYFCASSAYAGGGAPLHFGNGTRLTVT.

The table lists this clonotype with many counts. The J gene is TRBJ2-4, the V gene TRBV4-2; D possibly corresponds to TRBD2 (5 bases). The V end was cut by 4 bases, the J end by 1 base, with 17 bases between. The CDR3 sequence is 17 residues long. The germline V gene has CDR1 LGHNA and CDR2 YNFKEQ. CDR3 sequence: CASSPTDSGIAKNIQYF. CDR3 bases: TGTGCCAGCAGCCCAACTGACTCCGGGATTGCCAAAAACATTCAGTACTTC.

This clonotype was found a few times. The CDR3 sequence: CASSPGASSYEQYF. As DNA, the CDR3 is TGTGCCAGCAGCCCCGGGGCCTCCTCCTACGAGCAGTACTTC. V usage is TRBV5-4 and J usage is TRBJ2-7; D might be TRBD1 or TRBD2, each matching 5 bases. Germline assignment: CDR1 SGHNT and CDR2 YYREEE (reference sequence). This CDR3 region has 14 residues. The ends were cut back, 4 bases at V and 0 bases at J, with 11 bases in the middle.

The chain is built from TRBV10-3 and TRBJ2-5, with 7 bases fitting TRBD1. Germline lookup yields CDR1 ENHRY and CDR2 SYGVKD. J gave up 2 bases and V 5 bases, and 8 bases lay outside the gene matches. This CDR3 is built from 15 residues. Written as DNA, the CDR3 is TGTGCCATCAGTCCTTCACAGGGGTCGCAAGAGACCCAGTACTTC. The encoded protein is CAISPSQGSQETQYF.

The rearrangement uses TRBV7-6 and TRBJ2-5, with 12 bases fitting TRBD2. This CDR3 has 14 residues. The germline CDR1 and CDR2 sequences are SGHVS and FNYEAQ. CDR3 sequence (DNA): TGTGCAACCGGGGCGACTAGCGGGAGAGGGACCCAGTACTTC. This sequence encodes CATGATSGRGTQYF.

The chain recombines TRBV9 with TRBJ2-7; D is perhaps TRBD1 or TRBD2 (5 bases each). V lost 3 bases, J lost 0 bases, and 10 bases lay in between. Per the germline V gene, CDR1 is SGDLS and CDR2 is YYNGEE. The CDR3 length is 14 residues. The CDR3 nucleotides read TGTGCCAGCAGCGAAGGGACCATCTCCTACGAGCAGTACTTC. It yields the protein CASSEGTISYEQYF.

This clonotype was counted a few times. The CDR3 sequence: CASSQTQGESTNEQFF. The CDR3 coding sequence is TGTGCCAGCAGCCAGACACAGGGGGAATCCACAAATGAGCAGTTCTTC. This chain links TRBV11-2 with TRBJ2-1, with 8 bases fitting TRBD1. The CDR3 has 16 amino acids. From germline, CDR1 is SGHAT and CDR2 FQNNGV. Trimming took 5 bases from V and 7 from J; bases not matched to a gene: 13. Full variable domain (rest looked up from reference TRBV11-2 and TRBJ2-1): EAGVAQSPRYKIIEKRQSVAFWCNPISGHATLYWYQQILGQGPKLLIQFQNNGVVDDSQLPKDRFSAERLKGVDSTLKIQPAKLEDSAVYLCASSQTQGESTNEQFFGPGTRLTVL.

This sequence joins TRBV10-3 and TRBJ2-3, with D possibly TRBD1 on 5 matching bases. V was cut by 6 bases and J by 4 bases, with 11 bases left in between. Germline CDR1 reads ENHRY; CDR2 reads SYGVKD. The CDR3 extends over 13 amino acids. As DNA, the CDR3 is TGTGCCATCAGGCAGGGTCGGGCAGATACGCAGTATTTT. Its protein product is CAIRQGRADTQYF.

The table lists this clonotype with many counts. The chain employs TRBV5-1 and TRBJ2-1; perhaps TRBD1 as D (6 bases). This CDR3 is built from 14 residues. The V end was cut by 2 bases, the J end by 8 bases, with 14 bases between. Germline CDR1 SGHRS, CDR2 YFSETQ. The CDR3 loop is CASSLLTGFDEQFF. CDR3 sequence (DNA): TGCGCCAGCAGCTTATTAACAGGGTTCGATGAGCAGTTCTTC.

V and J are TRBV5-1 and TRBJ2-1; D ambiguous. The ends were cut back, 7 bases at V and 7 bases at J, with 15 bases in the middle. The CDR3 consists of 13 residues. Per the germline V gene, CDR1 is SGHRS and CDR2 is YFSETQ. CDR3 amino acids: CASGIGFMNEQFF. CDR3 DNA: TGCGCCAGCGGGATAGGGTTCATGAATGAGCAGTTCTTC.

A remark on this clonotype: Sequence at one end of the junction differs from germline and may be a read error. The V call is TRBV20-1, the J call TRBJ2-5, with D perhaps given as TRBD1 or TRBD2 (6 bases each). This CDR3 has 12 residues. The germline V gene has CDR1 DFQATT and CDR2 SNEGSKA (reference sequence). The CDR3 nucleotides are TGCTGTGCCGGGGGCAACGAAGAGACCCAGTACTTC. Protein: CCAGGNEETQYF.

In its sample, this clonotype was seen a few times. The chain recombines TRBV28 with TRBJ2-7; 13 bases match TRBD2. The germline V gene has CDR1 MDHEN and CDR2 SYDVKM. This CDR3 is 16 amino acids long. Trimming removed 2 bases from V and 4 bases from J; junction bases left unmatched: 5. CDR3 sequence reads: CASSLIGTSGKYEQYF. CDR3 coding DNA: TGTGCCAGCAGTTTAATAGGGACTAGCGGGAAGTACGAGCAGTACTTC.

The V gene is TRBV6-5, the J gene TRBJ2-2; 13 bases are shared with TRBD2. The CDR3 is 17 amino acids. V lost 6 bases and J lost 4; bases outside the gene matches: 8. Germline V gene data show CDR1 as MNHEY and CDR2 as SVGAGI. The CDR3 reads CASSTRTSGRGTGELFF. The CDR3 region has the DNA TGTGCCAGCAGCACTCGGACTAGCGGGAGAGGCACCGGGGAGCTGTTTTTT.

This chain joins TRBV20-1 and TRBJ2-7; a possible D gene is TRBD2 (6 bases). This CDR3 region has 14 residues. CDR1 is DFQATT, CDR2 SNEGSKA, per germline (reference sequence). V was clipped by 1 base and J by 3 bases, with 13 bases between them. DNA for the CDR3: TGCAGTGCTAGAGCCTCGGAGGGCGGCTACGAGCAGTACTTC. Translation gives CSARASEGGYEQYF.

Only a few counts were recorded for this clonotype. V gene TRBV20-1 combines with J gene TRBJ2-7, with D tentatively TRBD1 (6 bases). Germline CDR1 reads DFQATT; CDR2 reads SNEGSKA (reference sequence). The V and J ends lost 3 bases and 6 bases respectively, with 24 bases between them. This CDR3 has 16 amino acids. CDR3 DNA: TGCAGTGCTAGTCCCGGGACACGACGGGTAGTTGGCGAGCAGTACTTC. This encodes CSASPGTRRVVGEQYF.

There are a few counts of this clonotype. J is TRBJ1-2 and V is TRBV20-1; tentative D call: TRBD1 (5 bases). Trimming took 1 base from V and 7 from J, leaving 10 bases between them. The CDR3 is 12 residues long. Germline CDR1 is DFQATT and CDR2 is SNEGSKA (reference sequence). The CDR3 loop reads CSARVAGSGYTF. CDR3 DNA: TGCAGTGCTAGAGTTGCAGGGAGTGGCTACACCTTC.